The source of this TCR beta chain is a study of T cells in Graves' hyperthyroidism and ophthalmopathy. This clonotype has at least ten counts. The antigen remains unidentified. The cohort's ophthalmopathy patients, a group with duration under 3 months, had a Clinical Activity Score of at least 3 and a NOSPECS grade of at least 4. Diagnosing involved the use of clinical symptoms, serum thyroxine and TRAb, thyroid ultrasound and orbital computed tomography. PBMCs were sourced from around 10 ml fresh peripheral blood. General observations from the study: Stable hyperthyroidism was told apart from ophthalmopathy by a model built on 13 V-J features.

Template material for amplifying TCR beta CDR3 regions consisted of RNA transcripts. Carried out on the TCR CDR3, a first-round RT-PCR used the HTBI primer set. In TCRdb, the multiplex PCR reads were re-called with MiXCR into one record per CDR3 protein. The table shows about 600,000 distinct CDR3 sequences, with 14% occurring only once. The CDR3 has 16 residues. V was pared by 5 bases and J by 2 bases, with 12 bases of the junction left unmatched. Germline CDR1 reads DFQATT; CDR2 reads SNEGSKA (reference sequence). The sequenced sample consisted of blood. The chain employs TRBV20-1 and TRBJ1-2, with 9 bases lining up with TRBD1. The sequence was collected from a young woman with Graves' ophthalmopathy. In nucleotides, the CDR3 is TGCAGTGCTCAAGGGGGGACAGGGAGAGCAAACTATGGCTACACCTTC. Protein: CSAQGGTGRANYGYTF.